A single sample is the source of the 29 T cell receptor beta chains below, sequenced in a study of CD8+CD57+ T cells in acquired aplastic anemia. TCR beta VDJ and CDR3 profiles were obtained from a genomic DNA template. Each CDR3 protein is one row after TCRdb ran MiXCR on the reads. The repertoire holds 200,000 to 250,000 distinct CDR3 sequences, 30% to 40% seen once, with approximately 1.2% in the top ten. The sequencing sample was made of sorted CD4+, CD8+, or CD8+CD57+ T cells (not recorded which) from PBMCs. Receptor source: a human donor in good health, serving as a control.

The chain employs TRBV4-3 and TRBJ1-2; D uncertain. This CDR3 is 18 amino acids long. Germline-derived CDR1 and CDR2 are LGHNA and YSLEER. Between the trimmed V and J ends, which lost 4 bases and 4 bases, there was a span of 25 bases. The CDR3 here is CASSRPPGPGSTFYGYTF. Written as DNA, the CDR3 is TGCGCCAGCAGCCGCCCTCCGGGTCCTGGCTCAACCTTCTATGGCTACACCTTC.

The chain carries TRBV7-2 and TRBJ1-2; TRBD1 is a possible D gene (6 bases). This CDR3 comprises 14 residues. CDR1 SGHTA and CDR2 FQGNSA come from the germline V gene. The V end was cut by 3 bases, the J end by 8 bases, with 16 bases between. The CDR3, as DNA: TGTGCCAGCAGCTTGGTGGGGGCTCCGGGAGGCTACACCTTC. Its protein is CASSLVGAPGGYTF.

A remark on this clonotype: At one end, the junction sequence differs from germline, possibly due to a read error. The chain is built from TRBV5-1 and TRBJ1-3; 7 nucleotides agree with TRBD1. Germline V gives CDR1 SGHRS, CDR2 YFSETQ. This CDR3 contains 15 residues. DNA for the CDR3: TGCGCCAGCAGCCCAGGGACAGCCTCTGGAAACGCCATATATTTT. As protein: CASSPGTASGNAIYF.

V is TRBV29-1 and J is TRBJ1-2, with 7 bases matching TRBD1. CDR1 is SQVTM, CDR2 ANQGSEA, per germline. This CDR3 is built from 14 residues. V lost 2 bases, J lost 4 bases, and 7 bases stayed unmatched. The CDR3 DNA reads TGCAGCGTTGAACGGCAGGGGGATAGCTATGGCTACACCTTC. It codes for CSVERQGDSYGYTF. Combining the CDR3 with reference TRBV29-1 and TRBJ1-2 gives the whole variable domain SAVISQKPSRDICQRGTSLTIQCQVDSQVTMMFWYRQQPGQSLTLIATANQGSEATYESGFVIDKFPISRPNLTFSTLTVSNMSPEDSSIYLCSVERQGDSYGYTFGSGTRLTVV.

This clonotype was detected ten times or more. V gene TRBV10-3 combines with J gene TRBJ2-5; a possible D gene is TRBD1 (8 bases). From germline, CDR1 is ENHRY and CDR2 SYGVKD. V gave up 5 bases and J gave up 4 bases, with 11 bases separating them. This CDR3 contains 13 residues. The DNA of the CDR3 is TGTGCCATCAGTACAGGGGGGGGAGAGACCCAGTACTTC. This sequence encodes CAISTGGGETQYF.

V and J are TRBV7-9 and TRBJ2-7; D is unresolved. Germline CDR1 SEHNR, CDR2 FQNEAQ (reference sequence). The CDR3 length is 15 residues. V lost 2 bases and J 0 bases, leaving 11 bases between the germline ends. The CDR3 here is CASSLMYPSSYEQYF. DNA of the CDR3: TGTGCCAGCAGCTTAATGTACCCTAGCTCCTACGAGCAGTACTTC.

The table lists this clonotype with many counts. The rearrangement joins TRBV20-1 to TRBJ1-1; 9 nucleotides line up with TRBD1. Germline V gene sequence: CDR1 DFQATT, CDR2 SNEGSKA (reference sequence). This CDR3 has 15 residues. The J segment lost 0 bases and the V segment lost 3 bases, leaving 5 bases of the junction unmatched. The CDR3 region has the DNA TGCAGTGCTAGCAGACAGGGGGAAATGAACACTGAAGCTTTCTTT. This encodes CSASRQGEMNTEAFF.

This clonotype was counted many times. The chain links TRBV29-1 to TRBJ2-3; D not resolved. The CDR3 has 15 amino acids. Germline CDR1 reads SQVTM; CDR2 reads ANQGSEA. V lost 1 base to trimming and J lost 0 bases, with 11 bases between them. The CDR3 sequence: CSVEARAESTDTQYF. Here the CDR3 DNA reads TGCAGCGTTGAAGCCCGTGCGGAGAGCACAGATACGCAGTATTTT.

The rearrangement joins TRBV5-1 to TRBJ1-1; perhaps TRBD1 as D (5 bases). CDR3 length: 19 amino acids. Trimming left V 4 bases short and J 2 bases short, with 27 bases between. Germline V lookup: CDR1 SGHRS, CDR2 YFSETQ. CDR3: CASSSPGTFPRSRNTEAFF. The CDR3 region has the DNA TGCGCCAGCAGCAGTCCCGGGACGTTTCCAAGGTCCAGAAACACTGAAGCTTTCTTT.

A note on this clonotype: A much larger clone differs from this one at a single base, so this may be a read error. This CDR3 fails to terminate in the conserved phenylalanine or tryptophan, so it likely reflects a read error. The CDR3 spells CASSNKVRSYNSPLHS. In DNA form, the CDR3 reads TGTGCCAGCAGCAACAAAGTTCGCTCCTATAATTCACCCCTCCACTCT. This chain links TRBV14 with TRBJ1-6; D is uncertain. The CDR3 spans 16 residues. V dropped 5 bases and J dropped 0 bases, with 11 bases sitting between them. Germline V lookup: CDR1 SGHDN, CDR2 FVKESK.

The chain uses TRBV2 and TRBJ2-7; D ambiguous. Germline CDR1 is SNHLY and CDR2 is FYNNEI. With 6 bases removed from V and 4 bases from J, the gap between germline ends came to 10 bases. The CDR3 length is 12 residues. The CDR3 nucleotides read TGTGCCAGCAGACGGCTGGGTTACGAGCAGTACTTC. This encodes CASRRLGYEQYF.

This clonotype came up many times. V is TRBV10-1 and J is TRBJ2-7; tentative D call: TRBD2 (5 bases). Germline V gene data show CDR1 as WNHNN and CDR2 as SYGVQD (reference sequence). The ends were cut back, 3 bases at V and 3 bases at J, with 12 bases in the middle. This CDR3 has 14 amino acids. In nucleotides, the CDR3 is TGCGCCAGCAGTGATGGCGGGCCGAGCTACGAGCAGTACTTC. This sequence encodes CASSDGGPSYEQYF.

This clonotype was picked up a small number of times. The chain joins TRBV5-1 to TRBJ2-1; tentatively, D is TRBD2 (6 bases). CDR3 length: 16 residues. Looked up from germline, CDR1 is SGHRS and CDR2 is YFSETQ. V was clipped by 4 bases and J by 0 bases, with 14 bases between them. CDR3 nucleotides: TGCGCCAGCAGCATGAGCAGGGAGGACTCCTACAATGAGCAGTTCTTC. Translated: CASSMSREDSYNEQFF.

This clonotype was seen more than once but under ten times. The V and J genes are TRBV24-1 and TRBJ1-5; TRBD1 matches 12 bases. The length of the CDR3 is 15 residues. Per the germline V gene, CDR1 is KGHDR and CDR2 is SFDVKD. After removal of 3 bases from V and 6 bases from J, the junction contained 2 bases not matched to a gene. The CDR3 spells CATSDRGQGAQPQHF. For the CDR3, the DNA is TGTGCCACCAGTGATCGGGGACAGGGGGCTCAGCCCCAGCATTTT.

This clonotype was observed many times. The J gene is TRBJ2-7, the V gene TRBV12-3 or TRBV12-4; the D is unclear. The CDR3 covers 14 residues. Trimming removed 5 bases at V and 0 bases at J, with 11 bases between. In DNA, the CDR3 is TGTGCCAGCAGTAGGACCATAAGCTCCTACGAGCAGTACTTC. Its protein is CASSRTISSYEQYF.

This clonotype was seen repeatedly, ten times or more. J is TRBJ1-5 and V is TRBV19; TRBD1 matches 8 bases. The CDR3 covers 15 residues. CDR1 is LNHDA, CDR2 SQIVND, per germline (reference sequence). Germline trimming cut 5 bases from V and 5 bases from J; bases unmatched to any gene: 8. The CDR3 DNA sequence: TGTGCCAGTAGTGAAACAGGGGGGGGGTATCAGCCCCAGCATTTT. It specifies CASSETGGGYQPQHF. Combining the CDR3 with reference TRBV19 and TRBJ1-5 gives the whole variable domain DGGITQSPKYLFRKEGQNVTLSCEQNLNHDAMYWYRQDPGQGLRLIYYSQIVNDFQKGDIAEGYSVSREKKESFPLTVTSAQKNPTAFYLCASSETGGGYQPQHFGDGTRLSIL.

The rearrangement uses TRBV20-1 and TRBJ2-3; D possibly corresponds to TRBD2 (5 bases). Germline values: CDR1 DFQATT, CDR2 SNEGSKA (reference sequence). There are 19 residues in the CDR3. V lost 0 bases and J lost 2, with 24 bases in between. The CDR3 sequence: CSARDTTSRNHGSTDTQYF. CDR3 nucleotides: TGCAGTGCTAGAGATACTACTAGTCGTAACCACGGTTCCACAGATACGCAGTATTTT.

The V call is TRBV14, the J call TRBJ2-1, with 7 nucleotides matching TRBD2. There are 13 residues in the CDR3. J lost 11 bases, V lost 2 bases, and 6 bases had no gene match. Germline V gene lookup returns CDR1 SGHDN and CDR2 FVKESK. This chain's CDR3 is CASSQWGGMKQFF. The CDR3 nucleotides read TGTGCCAGCAGCCAATGGGGGGGTATGAAGCAGTTCTTC.

The J gene is TRBJ2-7, the V gene TRBV11-2, with a tentative D call TRBD1 (6 bases). The germline V and J ends were trimmed by 5 bases and 5 bases, with 22 bases remaining between them. This CDR3 is built from 16 residues. Germline V gene lookup returns CDR1 SGHAT and CDR2 FQNNGV. The chain's CDR3 is CASSGGTGTRLNEQYF. The CDR3 region has the DNA TGTGCCAGCAGCGGGGGAACCGGGACAAGGCTGAACGAGCAGTACTTC.

The V call is TRBV7-2, the J call TRBJ2-1; 9 nucleotides align to TRBD2. CDR1 and CDR2 (germline): SGHTA, FQGNSA. V dropped 0 bases and J dropped 8; count of bases not matched to a gene: 5. CDR3 length equals 15 residues. This CDR3 is CASSLASGSSHEQFF. The CDR3 DNA sequence: TGTGCCAGCAGCTTAGCTAGCGGGAGTAGTCATGAGCAGTTCTTC.

This chain uses TRBV7-8 with TRBJ1-3; TRBD1 might be the D (6 bases). This CDR3 comprises 16 residues. V was pared by 3 bases and J by 2 bases, with 14 bases between. CDR1 is SGHVS, CDR2 FQNEAQ, per germline. CDR3 region: CASSFGGLRAGNTIYF. The CDR3, as DNA: TGTGCCAGCAGCTTTGGGGGGCTCAGAGCTGGAAACACCATATATTTT.

This clonotype appeared many times. The chain employs TRBV19 and TRBJ2-5; 10 bases agree with TRBD1. This CDR3 contains 14 residues. CDR1 is LNHDA and CDR2 is SQIVND in the germline V gene (reference sequence). Trimming at V came to 6 bases and at J to 5 bases, leaving 6 bases not matched to a gene. The CDR3 spells CASSGQGVRETQYF. In nucleotides, the CDR3 is TGTGCCAGTAGCGGACAGGGGGTTCGGGAGACCCAGTACTTC.

The chain recombines TRBV6-2 or TRBV6-3 with TRBJ2-6; 7 bases match TRBD1. The ends lost 0 bases at V and 2 bases at J; junction bases unmatched: 1. The CDR3 loop spans 16 amino acids. Germline V gene sequence: CDR1 MNHEY, CDR2 SVGEGT. CDR3 amino acids: CASSYSDRPGANVLTF. For the CDR3, the DNA is TGTGCCAGCAGTTACTCGGACAGGCCTGGGGCCAACGTCCTGACTTTC.

V usage is TRBV28 and J usage is TRBJ2-7; 10 bases align to TRBD2. This CDR3 spans 16 amino acids. J lost 5 bases, V lost 3 bases, and 10 bases had no gene match. Germline-derived CDR1 and CDR2 are MDHEN and SYDVKM. CDR3 nucleotide sequence: TGTGCCAGCAGTTTGGGACCCCTAGCGGGAGTCCACGAGCAGTACTTC. It is translated as CASSLGPLAGVHEQYF.

This clonotype was picked up many times. V is TRBV6-5 and J is TRBJ1-1; TRBD1 agrees at 11 bases. V was pared by 3 bases and J by 4 bases, with 4 bases of the junction left unmatched. This CDR3 spans 15 amino acids. Germline V gene lookup returns CDR1 MNHEY and CDR2 SVGAGI. The CDR3 loop is CASSYTGTGGTEAFF. The CDR3 bases are TGTGCCAGCAGTTATACCGGGACAGGGGGCACTGAAGCTTTCTTT.

This clonotype was picked up many times. The gene calls are TRBV20-1 and TRBJ2-1; D not resolved. Germline CDR1 is DFQATT and CDR2 is SNEGSKA (reference sequence). This CDR3 spans 13 amino acids. V lost 6 bases, J lost 0 bases, and 9 bases lay in between. DNA of the CDR3: TGCAGTGCCGCATCTAGCTCCTACAATGAGCAGTTCTTC. Its protein is CSAASSSYNEQFF.

This clonotype occurred many times. The chain links TRBV19 to TRBJ1-2; D not resolved. The CDR3 spans 12 residues. The germline V gene encodes CDR1 LNHDA and CDR2 SQIVND (reference sequence). V lost 7 bases and J lost 1, with 7 bases in between. The CDR3 DNA reads as TGTGCCAGTAAGTCAGTTAACTATGGCTACACCTTC. Its translation is CASKSVNYGYTF.

In its sample, this clonotype was seen many times. The chain uses TRBV5-1 and TRBJ2-3, with D possibly matching TRBD2 (5 bases). The germline CDR1 and CDR2 sequences are SGHRS and YFSETQ. The V end was cut by 4 bases, the J end by 4 bases, with 10 bases between. This CDR3 has 13 amino acids. The CDR3 spells CASSPDSPDTQYF. CDR3 nucleotide sequence: TGCGCCAGCAGCCCGGACTCCCCAGATACGCAGTATTTT. The complete variable domain, with remaining parts taken from reference TRBV5-1 and TRBJ2-3, reads KAGVTQTPRYLIKTRGQQVTLSCSPISGHRSVSWYQQTPGQGLQFLFEYFSETQRNKGNFPGRFSGRQFSNSRSEMNVSTLELGDSALYLCASSPDSPDTQYFGPGTRLTVL.

This clonotype was observed many times. The chain combines TRBV4-1 with TRBJ2-5; the D gene could be TRBD1 or TRBD2 (6 bases each). V dropped 0 bases and J dropped 5 bases, with 13 bases sitting between them. The CDR3 runs to 15 residues. Per germline, CDR1 MGHRA and CDR2 YSYEKL. The CDR3 sequence is CASSQDATGRETQYF. CDR3 nucleotide sequence: TGCGCCAGCAGCCAAGACGCAACAGGGAGGGAGACCCAGTACTTC.